The 14 T cell receptor beta chains given below trace back to one sample, sequenced in a study of cytomegalovirus exposure and HLA in healthy donors. PCR used 60 Vbeta primers and 13 Jbeta primers. The protocol was immunoSEQ multiplex PCR, while the TCRdb copy is restricted to in-frame clones and leaves out a portion. The sample yields fewer than 200,000 clones, roughly 84% seen once. Sequencing used PBMCs. The receptor set was obtained from a male donor in good health and CMV-seronegative.

This chain links TRBV5-1 with TRBJ1-2, with TRBD1 matching over 8 bases. CDR1 and CDR2 from the germline V gene are SGHRS and YFSETQ. J lost 4 bases, V lost 3 bases, and 2 bases had no gene match. This CDR3 region has 13 residues. The CDR3 spells CASSSDRVYGYTF. The CDR3, as DNA: TGCGCCAGCAGCTCGGACAGGGTCTATGGCTACACCTTC.

This chain uses TRBV27 with TRBJ2-7; no clear D gene. The CDR3 extends over 11 amino acids. With 4 bases removed from V and 4 bases from J, the gap between germline ends came to 5 bases. Germline lookup yields CDR1 MNHEY and CDR2 SMNVEV (reference sequence). CDR3 bases: TGTGCCAGCAGTTCCTTTTACGAGCAGTACTTC. Translating gives CASSSFYEQYF.

J is TRBJ1-5 and V is TRBV4-2; TRBD1 matches 10 bases. Germline trimming cut 6 bases from V and 5 bases from J; bases unmatched to any gene: 4. Looked up from germline, CDR1 is LGHNA and CDR2 is YNFKEQ. This CDR3 spans 14 amino acids. The CDR3 reads CASRTDRGDQPQHF. The DNA of the CDR3 is TGTGCCAGCAGAACGGACAGGGGGGATCAGCCCCAGCATTTT.

This clone appeared a single time. This rearrangement joins TRBV2 to TRBJ2-4; D is perhaps TRBD1 (6 bases). The CDR3 covers 15 residues. The V gene lost 5 bases and the J gene lost 2 bases, with 13 bases spanning the gap. Germline values: CDR1 SNHLY, CDR2 FYNNEI. CDR3 protein: CASSLPTGPKNIQYF. The CDR3 bases are TGTGCCAGCAGTTTACCAACAGGGCCCAAAAACATTCAGTACTTC.

In its sample, this clone was seen once. The J gene is TRBJ1-6, the V gene TRBV6-6; the D is unclear. The V end lost 5 bases, the J end lost 7 bases, and 12 bases lay between the germline ends. The CDR3 has 14 residues. Germline lookup yields CDR1 MNHNY and CDR2 SVGAGI (reference sequence). The CDR3 sequence: CASSTQRVNSPLHF. For the CDR3, the DNA is TGTGCCAGCAGTACACAGAGGGTGAATTCACCCCTCCACTTT.

This rearrangement joins TRBV5-4 to TRBJ1-3; the D gene is possibly TRBD1 (5 bases). The CDR3 is 15 amino acids. Trimming removed 4 bases from V and 1 base from J, with 12 bases in between. Germline loops: CDR1 SGHNT, CDR2 YYREEE (reference sequence). Written as DNA, the CDR3 is TGTGCCAGCAGCCCTGGACAAGTTTCTGGAAACACCATATATTTT. Its protein product is CASSPGQVSGNTIYF.

The J gene is TRBJ2-7, the V gene TRBV18; D remains unclear. The V end lost 5 bases, the J end lost 7 bases, and 9 bases lay between the germline ends. Germline loops: CDR1 KGHSH, CDR2 LQKENI. The CDR3 totals 11 residues. CDR3 in amino acids: CASSYEQEQYF. DNA for the CDR3: TGTGCCAGCTCATACGAACAAGAGCAGTACTTC.

This clone was detected a few times. The chain has TRBV19 and TRBJ2-7, with TRBD2 as a possible D gene (5 bases). The CDR3 sequence is 14 residues long. The germline gives CDR1 LNHDA, CDR2 SQIVND (reference sequence). Trimming took off 3 bases at V and 6 bases at J, with 15 bases between the two ends. The CDR3 loop is CASSIRGPSFEQYF. CDR3 in DNA: TGTGCCAGTAGTATTCGCGGGCCTAGCTTCGAGCAGTACTTC.

V gene TRBV5-1 combines with J gene TRBJ2-1; 7 nucleotides match TRBD1. Germline values: CDR1 SGHRS, CDR2 YFSETQ. Trimming removed 0 bases from V and 7 bases from J; junction bases left unmatched: 28. The CDR3 covers 22 residues. The CDR3 DNA reads TGCGCCAGCAGCTTGGGGATTGGGCCTACAGGGGCTAGCTTCTTACCCCGGAATGAGCAGTTCTTC. Protein: CASSLGIGPTGASFLPRNEQFF.

The chain combines TRBV7-3 with TRBJ2-5; TRBD1 matches at 7 bases. V lost 5 bases to trimming and J lost 2 bases; unmatched junction nucleotides: 5. Looked up from germline, CDR1 is SGHTA and CDR2 is FQGTGA. The CDR3 covers 14 residues. The CDR3 loop reads CASSRQGVQETQYF. CDR3 DNA sequence: TGTGCCAGCAGCCGACAGGGAGTTCAAGAGACCCAGTACTTC.

CDR3 in DNA: TGTGCGGGGGGACAGTATTCACCCCTCCACTTT. This encodes CAGGQYSPLHF. The chain combines TRBV19 with TRBJ1-6, with TRBD1 matching over 7 bases. Per the germline V gene, CDR1 is LNHDA and CDR2 is SQIVND (reference sequence). The CDR3 is 11 amino acids.

The CDR3 sequence: CASSLLGSRGNEQYF. For the CDR3, the DNA is TGTGCCAGCAGTTTACTCGGGAGTCGTGGTAACGAGCAGTACTTC. This chain uses TRBV27 with TRBJ2-7; TRBD2 might be the D (6 bases). The V end lost 2 bases, the J end lost 5 bases, and 16 bases lay between the germline ends. The CDR3 runs to 15 residues. Germline CDR1 and CDR2: MNHEY and SMNVEV (reference sequence).

J is TRBJ2-5 and V is TRBV5-1, with no clear D. Trimming stripped 4 bases from V and 1 base from J, with 5 bases between. Germline values: CDR1 SGHRS, CDR2 YFSETQ. The CDR3 consists of 12 residues. The CDR3 sequence: CASSLRQETQYF. The CDR3 DNA sequence: TGCGCCAGCAGCCTCCGCCAAGAGACCCAGTACTTC.

This rearrangement joins TRBV5-1 to TRBJ2-5; 8 bases map to TRBD1. CDR3 length equals 14 residues. The germline gives CDR1 SGHRS, CDR2 YFSETQ. V dropped 3 bases and J dropped 5; count of bases not matched to a gene: 6. Here the CDR3 DNA reads TGCGCCAGCAGCTCCGACAGGGGTAGCGAGACCCAGTACTTC. It specifies CASSSDRGSETQYF.